The T cell receptor beta chain described here comes from a study of T cell responses to AZD1222 COVID-19 vaccine. Broader study findings: Donors skewed white British and female; clonal diversity was possibly underestimated.

Libraries were prepared by immunoSEQ multiplex PCR; TCRdb keeps only in-frame clonotypes and omits some of them. This sample has about 110,000 clones, with 88% found just once. V gave up 5 bases and J gave up 5 bases; unmatched junction bases: 5. Germline CDR1 SEHNR, CDR2 FQNEAQ (reference sequence). This CDR3 is built from 14 residues. Comments on this clone: What it recognizes is unknown.

This clonotype was obtained from an adult in good health. The sequencing here drew on peripheral blood, taken on day 0 of MenACWY control vaccination. The J gene is TRBJ1-1, the V gene TRBV7-9; 10 bases fit TRBD1. CDR3 DNA: TGTGCCAGCAGCCCCGACAGGGGGCTAACTGAAGCTTTCTTT. As protein: CASSPDRGLTEAFF.